This TCR beta chain was profiled in a study of shared clonotypes between healthy human individuals (dated by TCRdb to the early 2020s). Regarding the research as a whole: The cohort comprised a couple of women and a few men aged 18 to 49 years. For each donor, CD4 naive and CD4 memory were each given three plates, CD8 naive was given two plates, and CD8 memory was given one plate. Blood TCR repertoires of roughly five healthy adults were deeply sequenced to estimate repertoire size and the extent of clonotype sharing between individuals. To increase sequencing depth and limit assay-specific biases, different laboratories used diverse techniques to prepare libraries and sequence TCR repertoires. Per donor, leukapheresis produced somewhere between about 0.9 and 9.5 billion PBMCs.

The donors were healthy, HIV-negative adults with no recently reported acute infections or vaccinations. Only Caucasian adults living in Nashville, Tennessee, USA were represented among the donors. CD4+ T cells were enriched by magnetic negative selection, after which naive cells were positively selected on CD45RA and the negative fraction was taken as the memory subset. After blood collection by leukapheresis, PBMCs were isolated using Ficoll-Histopaque density gradient centrifugation and then cryopreserved in the vapor phase of liquid nitrogen. Analytical flow cytometry was used to check the purity and quantity of each magnetically sorted T cell population. Genomic DNA was isolated from every sorted fraction and measured by UV absorbance on a Nanodrop 2000c. CDR1 is given as LNHDA and CDR2 as SQIVND, both from the germline V gene (reference sequence). V is reduced by 4 bases and J by 3 bases, leaving a spacing of 18 bases between them. From cysteine to phenylalanine, the CDR3 is 16 amino acids long. Left in the record is the CDR3 DNA by itself, 48 bases read in frame from the first base.

About this clone: No antigen is known for it. Base qualities are missing; no much larger clone stands one base away.

Using the deep immunoSEQ assay, multiplex PCR amplified TCR CDR3 regions from genomic DNA. Extracted genomic DNA from each cell subset was distributed evenly across all wells of several immunoSEQ 96-well plates, and each plate was treated as a replicate. Each replicate PCR for sorted subsets received about 200 ng genomic DNA, equal to roughly 33,000 T cell genomes. Purified libraries were measured with a Qubit 3.0 fluorometer, size-checked on a Bioanalyzer 2100, and measured again with the KAPA Library Quantification kit. Each immunoSEQ 96-well plate was sequenced on its own single-read 150-cycle Illumina NextSeq 550 flow cell. The original pipeline was this. The immunoSEQ output contained only junctional sequences without quality scores, so filtering could not match that applied to full-length reads. To assign V/J genes and CDR3, sequences were annotated using PyIR, a Python wrapper for IgBLAST v1.9, with IMGT germline references. Any read was removed if the V/J assignment was weak (E-value above 1e-6), the CDR3 was missing, or the read contained stop codons, out-of-frame junctions, or ambiguous translated residues. A V3J clonotype was defined by an identical inferred V gene, J gene, and CDR3 amino acid sequence. Percentage overlap between repertoires was calculated by dividing the number of shared unique clonotypes by the size of the smaller repertoire. Richness of each repertoire was evaluated using RTK rarefaction, the Chao1 estimator, and Recon v2.1 estimates of unobserved clonotypes. Generation probabilities for all TCRbeta clonotypes obtained by the gDNA method from several donors were computed using OLGA. TCRdb holds this immuneACCESS table with in-frame rearrangements only. Some clones are missing; in checked studies, unresolved V genes explain under half, and the rest has no known cause. D and trimming were read from the DNA, whereas the V and J calls and clone size are those reported in that table. In this sample the table shows some 240,000 clones, approximately 70% of which occur a single time. The ten top clones hold around 10% of the sample.

General study outcomes and caveats: Across four donors, approximately 5% of naive CD4, roughly 3.3% of naive CD8, 2.3% of memory CD4, and under 0.45% of memory CD8 clonotypes were shared. Sampling was restricted to blood, and TCR repertoires in tissue are likely to differ from TCR repertoires in blood. Based on pairwise subsampling, the degree of clonotype sharing among donors was expected to be affected by sequencing depth. Compared with non-shared clonotypes, clonotypes shared by all four sorted-subset donors had higher generation probabilities. Naive subsets generally had larger estimated clonotype richness than memory subsets. Rarefaction of sorted-subset datasets indicated incomplete sequencing despite the large sequencing depth. The small number of donors limited the genetic and exposure-history diversity represented.

The origin of this receptor is a man younger than 40 in good health. The sequencing input was memory CD4+ T cells sorted from blood. The sample's cell subset or site label, in plain terms: CD45RA-negative fraction. The rearranged chain carries TRBV19 and TRBJ1-1, and perhaps TRBD1 as D gene, on 6 matching bases. The CDR3 in this case is CASSTRGRSQDTEAFF. Read as DNA, the sequence is TGTGCCAGTAGTACTCGGGGGCGATCCCAGGACACTGAAGCTTTCTTT.